This T cell receptor (beta chain) emerged from a study of human T cells and chemical hapten exposure. This clonotype appeared a few times. Indicated time point: patch test 1, 2 weeks after DPC sensitization. The sample's treatment: therapeutic diphenylcyclopropenone sensitization with weekly scalp DPC. MiXCR, run by TCRdb on the RACE reads, gives a single entry per CDR3 protein. The table records about 99,000 distinct CDR3 sequences, 9.5% to 15% of them present only once. Germline V gene lookup returns CDR1 SGHRS and CDR2 YFSETQ. V was pared by 4 bases and J by 1 base, with 11 bases between. This CDR3 spans 14 amino acids.

The chain has TRBV5-1 and TRBJ2-5; D is possibly TRBD1 or TRBD2 (5 bases each). The sequence came from a woman aged 35 to 49 with alopecia areata. Some clones in this sample may be carry-over from other donors' samples. The sequencing used whole blood, collected in connection with sensitization to the hapten diphenylcyclopropenone (DPC). CDR3 loop: CASSIPGPQETQYF. For the CDR3, the DNA is TGCGCCAGCAGCATACCGGGGCCCCAAGAGACCCAGTACTTC.